The clone carrying this T cell receptor (beta chain) was seen a few times. This sample was included in a study of blood T cell repertoires in COVID-19. Study-wide context: COVID-19 samples collected from the United States, Italy and Spain covered acute and convalescent phases. Sources were T cells, B-cell-depleted T cells, or PBMCs; the material itself was cDNA or gDNA.

As handled by the study authors: Counts of nucleated cells, estimated from reference gene primer amplification, were obtained. Libraries were prepared by immunoSEQ multiplex PCR; TCRdb keeps only in-frame clonotypes and omits some of them. That table supplies the V and J calls and clone size; D and trimming were determined from the DNA. The sample holds 20,000 to 30,000 clones; 85% to 95% are singletons and the top ten take under 4.5%. Germline V gene lookup returns CDR1 LGHDT and CDR2 YNNKEL (reference sequence). CDR3 length: 15 amino acids. The V segment lost 4 bases and the J segment 6 bases; nucleotides outside the gene matches: 8.

The chain has TRBV3-1 (or the pseudogene TRBV3-2) and TRBJ2-1; 8 bases line up with TRBD2. The clonotype comes from a woman aged 45-65 years with active COVID-19. Sequencing used peripheral blood. The CDR3 sequence is CASSPLAGSANEQFF. The CDR3 nucleotides read TGTGCCAGCAGCCCCCTAGCGGGTAGCGCCAATGAGCAGTTCTTC.